The rows below give T cell receptor beta chains drawn from one sample of a study of blood T cells in healthy people across ages. One entry per CDR3 protein results from TCRdb running MiXCR on the 5' RACE reads. The sample contains 1.2 million to 1.5 million distinct CDR3 sequences, roughly 59% of which appear only once. The sequencing sample was made of blood. Receptors were obtained from a man aged 18 to 29 in good health. The CDR3 runs from the conserved cysteine through the conserved F or W. A D gene is named only where the DNA matches it firmly. Only some rows state a clone size, as once, few, many or a class for expanded clones.

CASTRRSTQYF,TGTGCCAGCACCCGGCGGAGTACGCAGTATTTT,TRBJ2-3,.,once,11,TRBV11-2
CASSQGGRTYNEQYF,TGCGCCAGCAGCCAAGGAGGGAGGACCTACAATGAGCAGTACTTC,TRBJ2-7,.,.,15,TRBV4-1
CASKRQGLAGAGVEQFF,TGTGCCAGCAAGCGCCAGGGACTAGCGGGAGCGGGGGTTGAGCAGTTCTTC,TRBJ2-1,TRBD2,.,17,TRBV2
CASSHRTTGLTTDTQYF,TGCGCCAGCAGCCACCGAACGACAGGGTTGACCACAGATACGCAGTATTTT,TRBJ2-3,TRBD1,few,17,TRBV4-1
CASSSVGQKSYEQYF,TGTGCCAGCAGCTCAGTGGGACAGAAATCCTACGAGCAGTACTTC,TRBJ2-7,TRBD1,.,15,TRBV28
CASSAGTGHFLRPYEQYF,TGTGCCAGCAGTGCCGGGACAGGGCATTTCCTACGCCCCTACGAGCAGTACTTC,TRBJ2-7,TRBD1,.,18,TRBV6-1
CASRPGRGYEQYF,TGTGCCAGCAGGCCCGGGCGGGGGTACGAGCAGTACTTC,TRBJ2-7,TRBD2,.,13,TRBV12-3/TRBV12-4
CSVATIGGYEQYF,TGCAGCGTGGCGACGATCGGGGGGTACGAGCAGTACTTC,TRBJ2-7,TRBD2,few,13,TRBV29-1
CASSKGSPLAGVYEQYF,TGTGCCAGCAGCAAAGGAAGTCCACTAGCGGGAGTGTACGAGCAGTACTTC,TRBJ2-7,.,.,17,TRBV21-1
CATRQGVIQETQYF,TGTGCCACCCGACAGGGGGTAATACAAGAGACCCAGTACTTC,TRBJ2-5,TRBD1,.,14,TRBV10-3
CASILRDRKETQYF,TGTGCCAGCATCCTCCGTGACAGAAAAGAGACCCAGTACTTC,TRBJ2-5,.,few,14,TRBV5-5
CASSLTARAGFYEQYF,TGTGCCAGCAGCCTGACAGCGAGAGCGGGCTTCTACGAGCAGTACTTC,TRBJ2-7,.,.,16,TRBV12-3/TRBV12-4
CASSPGVDNEQFF,TGTGCCAGCTCACCAGGAGTGGACAATGAGCAGTTCTTC,TRBJ2-1,.,once,13,TRBV18
CASSWTHSTYEQYF,TGTGCCAGCAGTTGGACTCACTCAACCTACGAGCAGTACTTC,TRBJ2-7,.,.,14,TRBV12-3/TRBV12-4
CASSFRVTGELFF,TGTGCCAGCAGTTTCAGGGTTACCGGGGAGCTGTTTTTT,TRBJ2-2,.,few,13,TRBV6-2/TRBV6-3
CASSQRDRAGNTEAFF,TGTGCCAGCAGCCAACGGGACAGGGCTGGGAACACTGAAGCTTTCTTT,TRBJ1-1,TRBD1,.,16,TRBV4-2
CASSLVSPGLETQYF,TGTGCCAGCAGCTTAGTAAGCCCGGGACTGGAGACCCAGTACTTC,TRBJ2-5,.,.,15,TRBV7-9
CASSLFPGPVNEIGQFF,TGTGCCAGCAGTTTATTTCCGGGACCGGTAAACGAAATAGGGCAGTTCTTC,TRBJ2-1,.,few,17,TRBV27
CATGQWDYNEQFF,TGTGCCACGGGACAGTGGGACTACAATGAGCAGTTCTTC,TRBJ2-1,TRBD1,.,13,TRBV28
CSVVREGSRAFF,TGCAGCGTTGTCCGGGAGGGTAGCAGGGCGTTCTTC,TRBJ2-1,TRBD2,few,12,TRBV29-1
CAISESGGRTRGYEQYF,TGTGCCATCAGTGAGTCTGGGGGACGAACCCGAGGCTACGAGCAGTACTTC,TRBJ2-7,.,.,17,TRBV10-3
CASSKGQGLNTEAFF,TGCGCCAGCAGTAAGGGACAGGGTTTGAACACTGAAGCTTTCTTT,TRBJ1-1,TRBD1,.,15,TRBV5-1
CASSLGYASAYLTTYNEQFF,TGCGCCAGCAGCCTTGGGTATGCTAGCGCCTATTTGACGACCTACAATGAGCAGTTCTTC,TRBJ2-1,.,few,20,TRBV5-1
CSVRYFGGEGTEAFF,TGCAGCGTGCGATATTTTGGGGGCGAGGGCACTGAAGCTTTCTTT,TRBJ1-1,.,.,15,TRBV29-1
CASSPSGDSTEAFF,TGTGCCAGCAGTCCTTCAGGGGATAGCACTGAAGCTTTCTTT,TRBJ1-1,.,few,14,TRBV12-3/TRBV12-4
CASSYSPTTYEQYF,TGTGCCAGCAGTTACTCGCCCACAACCTACGAGCAGTACTTC,TRBJ2-7,.,.,14,TRBV6-2/TRBV6-3
CATSGLAGGRHTQYF,TGTGCCACCAGTGGCCTAGCGGGGGGACGACATACGCAGTATTTT,TRBJ2-3,TRBD2,.,15,TRBV24-1
CATSDPRTSGESTDTQYF,TGTGCCACCAGTGATCCCCGGACTAGCGGAGAAAGCACAGATACGCAGTATTTT,TRBJ2-3,TRBD2,.,18,TRBV24-1
CASTISWGRIDTEAFF,TGTGCCAGCACGATTTCGTGGGGGCGCATCGACACTGAAGCTTTCTTT,TRBJ1-1,.,.,16,TRBV2
CASREGGDEQFF,TGCGCCAGCAGGGAGGGTGGGGATGAGCAGTTCTTC,TRBJ2-1,.,.,12,TRBV5-1
CASSWPDGFRETQYF,TGTGCCAGCAGTTGGCCGGATGGATTTCGAGAGACCCAGTACTTC,TRBJ2-5,.,.,15,TRBV28
CASSWSRFSGSSYEQYF,TGTGCCAGCAGTTGGTCCAGATTTAGCGGGAGTAGCTACGAGCAGTACTTC,TRBJ2-7,TRBD2,.,17,TRBV6-2/TRBV6-3
CASSLAPEGTGTATFYRYTF,TGTGCCAGCAGTTTAGCTCCTGAAGGAACCGGGACAGCGACTTTCTATCGCTACACCTTC,TRBJ1-2,TRBD1,.,20,TRBV12-3/TRBV12-4
CASSDQGMDEQYF,TGTGCCAGCAGTGACCAGGGGATGGACGAGCAGTACTTC,TRBJ2-7,.,.,13,TRBV6-5
CASTPTAMGTEAFF,TGCGCCAGCACCCCGACAGCCATGGGCACTGAAGCTTTCTTT,TRBJ1-1,.,.,14,TRBV4-1
CASREIQGPSEQYF,TGCGCCAGCAGGGAAATCCAGGGACCGAGCGAGCAGTACTTC,TRBJ2-7,.,.,14,TRBV5-1
CAIAPGTTQETQYF,TGTGCCATCGCCCCTGGGACTACACAAGAGACCCAGTACTTC,TRBJ2-5,TRBD2,.,14,TRBV10-3
CASSHEAWAPQETQYF,TGTGCCAGCAGCCATGAAGCGTGGGCCCCCCAAGAGACCCAGTACTTC,TRBJ2-5,.,.,16,TRBV3-1
CASSRTGTGVGTDTQYF,TGTGCCAGCAGTAGAACGGGGACAGGGGTGGGCACAGATACGCAGTATTTT,TRBJ2-3,TRBD1,.,17,TRBV6-6
CASSYVAGENTEAFF,TGTGCCAGCAGTTACGTTGCAGGGGAGAACACTGAAGCTTTCTTT,TRBJ1-1,.,.,15,TRBV6-5
CASSYSRDPQFF,TGTGCCAGCAGTTACTCGAGGGATCCGCAGTTCTTC,TRBJ2-1,.,.,12,TRBV6-6
CSVGVPGQGDNEQYF,TGCAGCGTTGGAGTTCCGGGACAGGGGGACAATGAGCAGTACTTC,TRBJ2-7,TRBD1,few,15,TRBV29-1
CASSQGSDRGSDTQYF,TGTGCCAGCAGCCAGGGAAGTGACAGGGGGTCAGATACGCAGTATTTT,TRBJ2-3,TRBD1,few,16,TRBV4-2
CASSDNGGTDTQYF,TGTGCCAGCAGTGATAATGGGGGCACAGATACGCAGTATTTT,TRBJ2-3,.,.,14,TRBV2
CASSLGSGSGANVLTF,TGCGCCAGCAGCTTGGGGTCAGGCTCTGGGGCCAACGTCCTGACTTTC,TRBJ2-6,.,.,16,TRBV5-1
CSVEDRGKSYEQYF,TGCAGCGTTGAGGACAGGGGGAAGTCCTACGAGCAGTACTTC,TRBJ2-7,TRBD1,.,14,TRBV29-1
CASRDGTGSFEQYF,TGTGCCAGCAGAGACGGGACAGGGAGCTTCGAGCAGTACTTC,TRBJ2-7,TRBD1,.,14,TRBV12-3/TRBV12-4
CASSLDGGRGNQPQHF,TGTGCCAGCAGCTTAGATGGGGGCCGCGGGAATCAGCCCCAGCATTTT,TRBJ1-5,.,.,16,TRBV7-2